The 18 T cell receptor beta chains given below trace back to one sample, sequenced in a study of OX40 agonist ivuxolimab in advanced cancers. Method: immunoSEQ multiplex PCR; TCRdb's copy keeps in-frame clones and lacks some. The table lists roughly 23,000 clones, 80% to 90% of them singletons. The sequences come from CD4+ or CD8+ T cells sorted from blood, collected in a trial of the OX40 agonist ivuxolimab. The origin of the receptors is an adult with an advanced solid tumor such as melanoma, head and neck, liver or kidney cancer.

V gene TRBV28 combines with J gene TRBJ1-2, with 8 bases that match TRBD1. Per germline, CDR1 MDHEN and CDR2 SYDVKM. CDR3 length equals 16 residues. V lost 5 bases to trimming and J lost 6 bases; unmatched junction nucleotides: 14. The CDR3 nucleotides are TGTGCCAGCAGTATACATTCGGGGACAGGACTTAATGGCTACACCTTC. Encoded protein: CASSIHSGTGLNGYTF.

Only one count was recorded for this clone. The rearrangement uses TRBV11-2 and TRBJ2-5; D might be TRBD2 (5 bases). Judging by the DNA end, TRBJ2-7 fits better; the J call may be wrong. The CDR3 has 16 residues. CDR1 and CDR2 (germline): SGHAT, FQNNGV. The CDR3 DNA reads as TGTGCCAGCAGCTTAGTAACGGGGTTTCGCTCCTACGAGCAGTACTTC. Translation: CASSLVTGFRSYEQYF.

The rearrangement uses TRBV7-2 and TRBJ2-3; D ambiguous. V lost 4 bases, J lost 6 bases, and 14 bases lay in between. Germline V lookup: CDR1 SGHTA, CDR2 FQGNSA. The CDR3 has 14 residues. CDR3 in amino acids: CASSSVPVVDTQYF. The DNA of the CDR3 is TGTGCCAGCAGCTCCGTCCCCGTTGTGGATACGCAGTATTTT.

CDR3 in amino acids: CASSVGGEDQPQHF. The CDR3, as DNA: TGTGCCAGCAGCGTCGGAGGGGAGGATCAGCCCCAGCATTTT. The rearrangement uses TRBV9 and TRBJ1-5, with TRBD1 as a possible D gene (5 bases). The germline V gene encodes CDR1 SGDLS and CDR2 YYNGEE. This CDR3 region has 14 residues. The V end was cut by 2 bases, the J end by 5 bases, with 11 bases between.

The chain couples TRBV6-5 to TRBJ1-5; D may be TRBD1 (5 bases). The germline CDR1 and CDR2 sequences are MNHEY and SVGAGI. The CDR3 length is 14 residues. V was clipped by 8 bases and J by 4 bases, with 15 bases between them. Here the CDR3 DNA reads TGTGCCAGCGCCTATTCGGGGGGTAATCAGCCCCAGCATTTT. Amino acid sequence: CASAYSGGNQPQHF.

This clone was observed a handful of times. The chain carries TRBV9 and TRBJ1-2; D ambiguous. In germline, CDR1 is SGDLS, CDR2 YYNGEE. Between the trimmed V and J ends, which lost 3 bases and 3 bases, there was a span of 18 bases. The CDR3 runs to 16 residues. CDR3: CASSGVSEGIYYGYTF. CDR3 bases: TGTGCCAGCAGCGGGGTATCAGAGGGTATTTACTATGGCTACACCTTC.

The chain joins TRBV11-1 to TRBJ1-1; 9 nucleotides match TRBD1. The CDR3 totals 13 residues. The germline V gene encodes CDR1 SGHAT and CDR2 FQDESV (reference sequence). The ends lost 4 bases at V and 6 bases at J; junction bases unmatched: 3. The CDR3 bases are TGTGCCAGCAGCTCAACAGGGGGCGCTGAAGCTTTCTTT. Amino acid sequence: CASSSTGGAEAFF.

The CDR3 nucleotides are TGTGCCAGCAGCCCCGATCCGGGGGGCGGATCAAGCGGGGAGCTGTTTTTT. The encoded protein is CASSPDPGGGSSGELFF. The chain uses TRBV7-9 and TRBJ2-2; the D gene is possibly TRBD2 (7 bases). Deletions cut 5 bases from V and 7 bases from J, with 23 bases between. The length of the CDR3 is 17 residues. Looked up from germline, CDR1 is SEHNR and CDR2 is FQNEAQ (reference sequence).

The V and J genes are TRBV5-5 and TRBJ2-7, with 9 bases that match TRBD1. CDR3 length: 14 amino acids. V dropped 4 bases and J dropped 3; count of bases not matched to a gene: 5. Germline V CDR1 and CDR2: SGHKS, YYEKEE (reference sequence). The CDR3 loop reads CASSVPGQGYEQYF. As DNA, the CDR3 is TGTGCCAGCAGCGTCCCGGGACAGGGCTACGAGCAGTACTTC. Using reference TRBV5-5 and TRBJ2-7 for the parts outside the CDR3, the full variable domain is DAGVTQSPTHLIKTRGQQVTLRCSPISGHKSVSWYQQVLGQGPQFIFQYYEKEERGRGNFPDRFSARQFPNYSSELNVNALLLGDSALYLCASSVPGQGYEQYFGPGTRLTVT.

The chain recombines TRBV29-1 with TRBJ2-7, with a weak D call TRBD1 (5 bases). This CDR3 is built from 15 residues. V lost 3 bases, J lost 4 bases, and 19 bases lay in between. The germline V gene encodes CDR1 SQVTM and CDR2 ANQGSEA. Here the CDR3 reads CSVEDDSRDQYEQYF. The CDR3 region has the DNA TGCAGCGTTGAGGATGACAGCAGAGACCAGTACGAGCAGTACTTC.

The chain employs TRBV19 and TRBJ2-3; D possibly corresponds to TRBD2 (7 bases). The CDR3 runs 16 residues. Trimming took off 3 bases at V and 5 bases at J, with 18 bases between the two ends. Germline V gene sequence: CDR1 LNHDA, CDR2 SQIVND (reference sequence). The CDR3 bases are TGTGCCAGTAGTATTTCTCGGCGGGGGCTCATAGATACGCAGTATTTT. Protein product: CASSISRRGLIDTQYF. Based on the CDR3 plus reference TRBV19 and TRBJ2-3, the full variable domain is DGGITQSPKYLFRKEGQNVTLSCEQNLNHDAMYWYRQDPGQGLRLIYYSQIVNDFQKGDIAEGYSVSREKKESFPLTVTSAQKNPTAFYLCASSISRRGLIDTQYFGPGTRLTVL.

This clone occurred once. J is TRBJ1-4 and V is TRBV5-6; 7 nucleotides align to TRBD1. J was trimmed by 2 bases and V by 4 bases; bases with no gene match: 5. In germline, CDR1 is SGHDT, CDR2 YYEEEE. The CDR3 spans 15 residues. This chain's CDR3 is CASSSQGGTNEKLFF. In DNA form, the CDR3 reads TGTGCCAGCAGCAGCCAAGGGGGCACTAATGAAAAACTGTTTTTT.

V is TRBV18 and J is TRBJ1-1; weak D call: TRBD1 (5 bases). The germline V gene encodes CDR1 KGHSH and CDR2 LQKENI. CDR3 size: 18 residues. Trimming removed 5 bases from V and 1 base from J, with 23 bases in between. The CDR3 nucleotides are TGTGCCAGCTCATCCACCCGCGGCAGGGTCAACTCGAACACTGAAGCTTTCTTT. Encoded protein: CASSSTRGRVNSNTEAFF.

The rearrangement links TRBV6-5 to TRBJ2-5, with unresolved D. The germline CDR1 and CDR2 sequences are MNHEY and SVGAGI. Trimming pared 8 bases from V and 5 bases from J, leaving 15 bases between. This CDR3 region has 13 residues. DNA for the CDR3: TGTGCCAGCCTTGAGCTTTCCGAGGAGACCCAGTACTTC. Translated: CASLELSEETQYF.

The V and J genes are TRBV21-1 and TRBJ2-5. TRBV21-1 is a known pseudogene. The CDR3 spans 13 residues. CDR3 region: CASSKAGRETQYF. Written as DNA, the CDR3 is TGTGCCAGCAGCAAAGCAGGGCGAGAGACCCAGTACTTC.

V is TRBV27 and J is TRBJ1-2; 8 bases agree with TRBD1. Looked up from germline, CDR1 is MNHEY and CDR2 is SMNVEV (reference sequence). The CDR3 loop spans 15 amino acids. The ends lost 6 bases at V and 8 bases at J; junction bases unmatched: 14. CDR3 nucleotides: TGTGCCAGCAGGGACAGGGATGGACTATTCGTGGGCTACACCTTC. This codes for CASRDRDGLFVGYTF.

The chain uses TRBV6-5 and TRBJ2-3; D may be TRBD1 (6 bases). Trimming took off 0 bases at V and 0 bases at J, with 7 bases between the two ends. The germline V gene has CDR1 MNHEY and CDR2 SVGAGI. The CDR3 is 15 residues long. CDR3 sequence reads: CASSYSGGSTDTQYF. In nucleotides, the CDR3 is TGTGCCAGCAGTTACTCAGGGGGAAGCACAGATACGCAGTATTTT.

This chain joins TRBV15 and TRBJ2-2; D remains ambiguous. Germline V lookup: CDR1 LNHNV, CDR2 YYDKDF (reference sequence). The CDR3 is made up of 12 amino acids. V was pared by 2 bases and J by 3 bases, with 1 base between. The CDR3 sequence is CATSRYTGELFF. The DNA of the CDR3 is TGTGCCACCAGCAGATACACCGGGGAGCTGTTTTTT.